These T cell receptor beta chains were read from a single sample in a study of blood T cells in healthy people across ages. TCRdb re-called the 5' RACE reads with MiXCR, one entry per CDR3 protein. The sample yields about 1.4 million distinct CDR3 sequences, around 55% seen once. The source material was blood. The origin of the receptors is a young man in good health. Each CDR3 is given with its conserved first and last residue. The D gene is left open where the match is weak. Size is stated for part of the rows, as once, few or many counts, or as a class when the clone is expanded.

clone_size: -; j_call: TRBJ2-3; d_call: -; v_call: TRBV7-9; cdr3_nt: TGTGCCAGCAGCCTCACAGGCTCGGTTTCCGATACGCAGTATTTT; cdr3_aa: CASSLTGSVSDTQYF
clone_size: -; j_call: TRBJ2-3; d_call: TRBD1; v_call: TRBV5-1; cdr3_nt: TGCGCCAGCAGCTTGTCGATCCAGGGGGCAGATACGCAGTATTTT; cdr3_aa: CASSLSIQGADTQYF
clone_size: -; j_call: TRBJ2-5; d_call: TRBD2; v_call: TRBV20-1; cdr3_nt: TGCAGTGCTAGAGAACTAGCGGGGACCCAGTACTTC; cdr3_aa: CSARELAGTQYF
clone_size: -; j_call: TRBJ2-2; d_call: TRBD2; v_call: TRBV7-2; cdr3_nt: TGTGCCAGCAGCTTAAAAGCGGGAGGATACACCGGGGAGCTGTTTTTT; cdr3_aa: CASSLKAGGYTGELFF
clone_size: -; j_call: TRBJ2-5; d_call: TRBD1; v_call: TRBV11-2; cdr3_nt: TGTGCCAGCAGCTCCTGGACAGGGGGCGAGGAGACCCAGTACTTC; cdr3_aa: CASSSWTGGEETQYF
clone_size: many; j_call: TRBJ2-7; d_call: -; v_call: TRBV28; cdr3_nt: TGTGCCAGCAGTTTTAATCGGGCCTACGAGCAGTACTTC; cdr3_aa: CASSFNRAYEQYF
clone_size: -; j_call: TRBJ1-5; d_call: -; v_call: TRBV5-6; cdr3_nt: TGTGCCAGCAGTTTTAGCATACAGGGAACACCTTATAGCAATCAGCCCCAGCATTTT; cdr3_aa: CASSFSIQGTPYSNQPQHF
clone_size: -; j_call: TRBJ2-1; d_call: TRBD1; v_call: TRBV20-1; cdr3_nt: TGCAGTGCTAGAGATCAGGGGGCCGCACAGTTCTTC; cdr3_aa: CSARDQGAAQFF
clone_size: -; j_call: TRBJ2-5; d_call: -; v_call: TRBV11-2; cdr3_nt: TGTGCCAGCAGCTTTGGAGTGATGGAGACCCAGTACTTC; cdr3_aa: CASSFGVMETQYF
clone_size: -; j_call: TRBJ2-3; d_call: -; v_call: TRBV11-2; cdr3_nt: TGTGCCAGCAGCTTAGGAGGGTTCGGTACGCAGTATTTT; cdr3_aa: CASSLGGFGTQYF
clone_size: -; j_call: TRBJ2-1; d_call: -; v_call: TRBV9; cdr3_nt: TGTGCCAGCAGCGTAGGTTCGGGTAATGAGCAGTTCTTC; cdr3_aa: CASSVGSGNEQFF
clone_size: -; j_call: TRBJ2-7; d_call: -; v_call: TRBV27; cdr3_nt: TGTGCCGGCAGTTTATCCGGACAGATAACCTACGAGCAGTACTTC; cdr3_aa: CAGSLSGQITYEQYF
clone_size: -; j_call: TRBJ2-5; d_call: TRBD1; v_call: TRBV7-9; cdr3_nt: TGTGCCAGCAGCTCGGCGGGGACAGGGCAAGAGACCCAGTACTTC; cdr3_aa: CASSSAGTGQETQYF
clone_size: -; j_call: TRBJ2-2; d_call: -; v_call: TRBV14; cdr3_nt: TGTGCCAGCAGCACAAACAGGAGGAGGGAGCTGTTTTTT; cdr3_aa: CASSTNRRRELFF
clone_size: -; j_call: TRBJ2-7; d_call: TRBD1; v_call: TRBV27; cdr3_nt: TGTGCCAGCAGTTACCAAGGGGACAGCTCCTACAATGAGCAGTACTTC; cdr3_aa: CASSYQGDSSYNEQYF
clone_size: -; j_call: TRBJ2-3; d_call: TRBD2; v_call: TRBV2; cdr3_nt: TGTGCCAGCAGTTGGACTAGCGGGGGAGGCTCAGATACGCAGTATTTT; cdr3_aa: CASSWTSGGGSDTQYF
clone_size: -; j_call: TRBJ2-7; d_call: -; v_call: TRBV29-1; cdr3_nt: TGCAGCGTTGATCAGGGGCTGGGGTCCGAGCAGTACTTC; cdr3_aa: CSVDQGLGSEQYF
clone_size: -; j_call: TRBJ2-7; d_call: -; v_call: TRBV6-2/TRBV6-3; cdr3_nt: TGTGCCAGCAGTTCCGGGCCCAGGGGCTACGAGCAGTACTTC; cdr3_aa: CASSSGPRGYEQYF
clone_size: -; j_call: TRBJ2-5; d_call: TRBD2; v_call: TRBV10-3; cdr3_nt: TGTGCCATCGCTAGCGGCGAAGAGACCCAGTACTTC; cdr3_aa: CAIASGEETQYF
clone_size: -; j_call: TRBJ2-7; d_call: TRBD1; v_call: TRBV7-9; cdr3_nt: TGTGCCAGCAGCCGGGACAGGCTTATTTACGAGCAGTACTTC; cdr3_aa: CASSRDRLIYEQYF
clone_size: -; j_call: TRBJ1-2; d_call: -; v_call: TRBV5-1; cdr3_nt: TGCGCCAGCAGCTTGGAACAAGTATCTAACTATGGCTACACCTTC; cdr3_aa: CASSLEQVSNYGYTF
clone_size: -; j_call: TRBJ2-1; d_call: -; v_call: TRBV11-2; cdr3_nt: TGTGCCAGCAGCTTAGTAGGGAAGGGAGCGGAGCAGTTCTTC; cdr3_aa: CASSLVGKGAEQFF
clone_size: once; j_call: TRBJ2-7; d_call: -; v_call: TRBV21-1; cdr3_nt: TGTGCCAGCAGCAAAACGTACCGCGGGACTCCCTTGTACGAGCAGTACTTC; cdr3_aa: CASSKTYRGTPLYEQYF
clone_size: -; j_call: TRBJ1-2; d_call: -; v_call: TRBV30; cdr3_nt: TGTGCCTCGCCCAGCCCCTTCAGCTATGGCTACACCTTC; cdr3_aa: CASPSPFSYGYTF